Shown below are 7 T cell receptor beta chains from a single sample sequenced in a study of T and B cells in COVID-19 patients. BIOMED2 TRB-A/B primer pools were used in multiplex TRB PCR. TCRdb re-derived calls from the multiplex PCR reads in MiXCR, one entry per CDR3 protein. Of roughly 27,000 distinct CDR3 sequences detected, roughly 33% appear once; the ten largest clones hold around 1.6%. Each TRB amplification used roughly 230-550 ng of genomic DNA from blood. The sample taken for sequencing was blood. Receptor source: a human donor who had recovered from COVID-19.

The sample holds many counts of this clonotype. The chain carries TRBV19 and TRBJ2-7, with D hard to call. V lost 3 bases and J 4 bases, leaving 10 bases between the germline ends. This CDR3 region has 13 residues. Germline CDR1 reads LNHDA; CDR2 reads SQIVND (reference sequence). The CDR3 region is CASSIQGSYEQYF. CDR3 DNA: TGTGCCAGTAGTATTCAAGGGTCTTACGAGCAGTACTTC.

This clonotype was counted between two and nine times. The chain combines TRBV10-3 with TRBJ2-5; 10 bases agree with TRBD1. V was clipped by 6 bases and J by 4 bases; unmatched bases: 5. CDR3 size: 14 residues. Germline CDR1 is ENHRY and CDR2 is SYGVKD. The CDR3 bases are TGTGCCATCAGGGGACAGGGGCGGGGAGAGACCCAGTACTTC. Translation: CAIRGQGRGETQYF.

This rearrangement joins TRBV12-3 or TRBV12-4 to TRBJ2-3, with unresolved D. V was cut by 5 bases and J by 7 bases, with 19 bases left in between. This CDR3 region has 15 residues. As DNA, the CDR3 is TGTGCCAGCAGTCCACTCACTACCCGGGCGAATACGCAGTATTTT. It yields the protein CASSPLTTRANTQYF.

This rearrangement joins TRBV18 to TRBJ1-5; D might be TRBD1 (5 bases). V was clipped by 3 bases and J by 5 bases, with 8 bases between them. The CDR3 is 13 residues long. Germline lookup yields CDR1 KGHSH and CDR2 LQKENI. CDR3 sequence reads: CASSPTGDQPQHF. Here the CDR3 DNA reads TGTGCCAGCTCACCCACGGGGGATCAGCCCCAGCATTTT.

The CDR3 bases are TGTGCCAGCTCACTAGAGGGACTAGCGGGAGCCCCATCGGATGAGCAGTTCTTC. Protein sequence: CASSLEGLAGAPSDEQFF. This sequence joins TRBV18 and TRBJ2-1; 14 bases agree with TRBD2. Germline trimming cut 4 bases from V and 8 bases from J; bases unmatched to any gene: 13. The CDR3 is made up of 18 amino acids. Germline values: CDR1 KGHSH, CDR2 LQKENI.

This clonotype showed up just once. This chain uses TRBV6-5 with TRBJ1-1; no clear D. V dropped 6 bases and J dropped 1 base, with 9 bases sitting between them. The CDR3 has 13 residues. Germline CDR1 is MNHEY and CDR2 is SVGAGI. CDR3 amino acids: CASRSDWNTEAFF. In DNA, the CDR3 is TGTGCCAGCAGATCCGACTGGAACACTGAAGCTTTCTTT.

This clonotype was counted a few times. The junction differs from germline at one of its ends, possibly a read error. The chain employs TRBV6-5 and TRBJ1-1; 10 bases fit TRBD1. The CDR3 runs 14 residues. CDR1 is MNHEY and CDR2 is SVGAGI in the germline V gene. CDR3 bases: TGTGCCAGCAGTAAGGGACAGGGGAACGCTGAAGCTTTCTTT. As protein: CASSKGQGNAEAFF.